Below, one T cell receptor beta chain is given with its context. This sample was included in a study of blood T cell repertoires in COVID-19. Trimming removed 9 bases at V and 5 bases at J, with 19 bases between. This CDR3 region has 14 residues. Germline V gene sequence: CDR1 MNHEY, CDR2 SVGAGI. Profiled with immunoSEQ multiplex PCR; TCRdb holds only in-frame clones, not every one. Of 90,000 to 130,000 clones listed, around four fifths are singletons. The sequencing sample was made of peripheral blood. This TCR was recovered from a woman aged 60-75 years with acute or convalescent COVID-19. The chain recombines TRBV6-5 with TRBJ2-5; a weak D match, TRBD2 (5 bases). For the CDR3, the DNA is TGTGCCAGTTCCCCCCCTACGGGGTTGGAGACCCAGTACTTC. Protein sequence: CASSPPTGLETQYF.